The text below deals with one T cell receptor (beta chain). Its antigen remains unknown. The data stem from a study of cytomegalovirus exposure and HLA in healthy donors. It was with 60 Vbeta and 13 Jbeta primers that the PCR ran. Measured with immunoSEQ multiplex PCR; TCRdb has only the in-frame clones, and not every one. The table lists 150,000 to 200,000 clones. The junction had 10 bases not matched to a gene; V was cut back by 1 base and J by 2 bases. CDR3 length equals 18 residues. The germline CDR1 and CDR2 sequences are GTSNPN and SVGIG (reference sequence). Study-level findings and limits: Highly shared variants forming one cluster were likely a sequencing artifact. The authors later linked a missense DCLRE1C variant to TCR beta V- and J-gene trimming. In a later analysis, a genetic analysis reported fewer productive-TCR N-insertions in an Asian-associated ancestry cluster than the cohort average. Accurate predictions that matched the HLA-A and HLA-B alleles of most subjects were reportedly made from TCR beta sequences.

The TCR was taken from a man aged 25 to 45 in good health and CMV-seronegative. J is TRBJ2-7 and V is TRBV30; TRBD2 agrees at 14 bases. Material: PBMCs. The CDR3 region is CAWSGGTGLAGVPYEQYF. In DNA form, the CDR3 reads TGTGCCTGGAGTGGGGGTACGGGACTAGCGGGGGTTCCCTACGAGCAGTACTTC.